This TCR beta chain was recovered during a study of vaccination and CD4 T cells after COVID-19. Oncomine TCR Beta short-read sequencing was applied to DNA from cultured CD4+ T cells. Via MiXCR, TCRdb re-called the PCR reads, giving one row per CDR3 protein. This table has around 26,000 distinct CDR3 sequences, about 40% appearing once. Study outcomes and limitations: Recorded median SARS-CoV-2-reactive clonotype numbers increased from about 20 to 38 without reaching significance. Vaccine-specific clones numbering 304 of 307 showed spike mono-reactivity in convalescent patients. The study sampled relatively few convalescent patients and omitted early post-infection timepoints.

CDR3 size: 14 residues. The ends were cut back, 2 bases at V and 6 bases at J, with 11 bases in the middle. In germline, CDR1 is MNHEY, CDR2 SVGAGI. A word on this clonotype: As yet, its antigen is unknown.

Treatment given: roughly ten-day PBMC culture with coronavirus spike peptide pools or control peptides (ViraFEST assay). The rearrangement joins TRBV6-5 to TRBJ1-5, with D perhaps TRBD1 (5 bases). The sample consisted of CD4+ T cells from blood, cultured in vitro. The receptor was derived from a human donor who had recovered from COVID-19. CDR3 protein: CASSYQDSFQPQHF. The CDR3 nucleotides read TGTGCCAGCAGTTACCAAGACAGTTTTCAGCCCCAGCATTTT.